A single sample is the source of the 2 T cell receptor beta chains below, sequenced in a study of cytomegalovirus exposure and HLA in healthy donors. The PCR was carried out with 60 Vbeta primers and 13 Jbeta primers. Assay: immunoSEQ multiplex PCR; the TCRdb copy retains only in-frame clones and omits some. The table lists fewer than 200,000 clones, roughly 83% of them singletons. The sample taken for sequencing was PBMCs. Receptor source: a man aged 25 to 40 in good health and CMV-seronegative.

The rearrangement links TRBV10-3 to TRBJ2-1; the D is unclear. CDR1 is ENHRY and CDR2 is SYGVKD in the germline V gene. V lost 7 bases to trimming and J lost 3 bases, with 13 bases between them. The CDR3 is 14 residues long. CDR3 amino acids: CAITISDNYNEQFF. In DNA, the CDR3 is TGTGCCATCACCATCTCCGACAACTACAATGAGCAGTTCTTC.

This clone was observed a handful of times. The chain uses TRBV5-4 and TRBJ1-6, with TRBD1 identical over 8 bases. The CDR3 has 16 residues. Looked up from germline, CDR1 is SGHNT and CDR2 is YYREEE (reference sequence). J was trimmed by 8 bases and V by 2 bases; bases with no gene match: 9. Here the CDR3 DNA reads TGTGCCAGCAGCTTACTTGGGACAGGCGGTTATTCACCCCTCCACTTT. Protein sequence: CASSLLGTGGYSPLHF.